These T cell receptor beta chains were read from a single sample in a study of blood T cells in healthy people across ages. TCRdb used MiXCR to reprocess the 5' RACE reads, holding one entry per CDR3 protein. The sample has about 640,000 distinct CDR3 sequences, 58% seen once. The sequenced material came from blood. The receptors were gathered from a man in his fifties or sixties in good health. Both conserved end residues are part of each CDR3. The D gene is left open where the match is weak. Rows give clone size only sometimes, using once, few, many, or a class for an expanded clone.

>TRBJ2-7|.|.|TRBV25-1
CASRDSGLSYEQYF
TGTGCCAGCAGGGACAGCGGGCTCTCCTACGAGCAGTACTTC
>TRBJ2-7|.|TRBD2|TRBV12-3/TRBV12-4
CASSLASGGWYEQYF
TGTGCCAGCAGTTTAGCTAGCGGGGGATGGTACGAGCAGTACTTC
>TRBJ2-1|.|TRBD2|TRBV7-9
CASSLDRTSGGEYNEQFF
TGTGCCAGCAGCTTGGATCGGACTAGCGGGGGGGAATACAATGAGCAGTTCTTC
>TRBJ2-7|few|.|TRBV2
CASRIGGGFYEQYF
TGTGCCAGCCGTATCGGAGGTGGCTTCTACGAGCAGTACTTC
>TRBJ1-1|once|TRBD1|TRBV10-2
CASRDRGRGNTEAFF
TGCGCCAGCAGGGACAGGGGGCGGGGGAACACTGAAGCTTTCTTT
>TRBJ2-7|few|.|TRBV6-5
CASRTEGTYEQYF
TGTGCCAGCAGGACAGAGGGTACCTACGAGCAGTACTTC
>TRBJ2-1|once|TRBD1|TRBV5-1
CASRTGQVHEQFF
TGCGCCAGCAGAACGGGACAGGTCCATGAGCAGTTCTTC
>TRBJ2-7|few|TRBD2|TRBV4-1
CASSRSGGPSSYEQYF
TGCGCCAGCAGCCGAAGCGGGGGCCCTAGCTCCTACGAGCAGTACTTC
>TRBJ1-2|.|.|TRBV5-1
CASSSDGQLYGYTF
TGCGCCAGCAGCTCGGACGGACAGCTTTACGGCTACACCTTC
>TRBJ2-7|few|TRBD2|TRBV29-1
CSVPGGRPYEQYF
TGCAGCGTCCCGGGGGGGCGACCCTACGAGCAGTACTTC
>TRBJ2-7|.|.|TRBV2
CASSETRSPYEQYF
TGTGCCAGCAGTGAGACCAGGAGCCCCTACGAGCAGTACTTC
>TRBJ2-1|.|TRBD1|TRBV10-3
CAITRDSSYNEQFF
TGTGCCATCACCCGGGACAGCTCCTACAATGAGCAGTTCTTC
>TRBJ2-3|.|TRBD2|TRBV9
CASSVGAGGTDTQYF
TGTGCCAGCAGCGTAGGAGCGGGGGGCACAGATACGCAGTATTTT
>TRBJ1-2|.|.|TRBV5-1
CASSLGTAVNYGYTF
TGCGCCAGCAGCTTGGGGACGGCGGTCAACTATGGCTACACCTTC
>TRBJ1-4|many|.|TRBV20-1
CSAFDREKLFF
TGCAGTGCTTTCGACAGGGAAAAACTGTTTTTT
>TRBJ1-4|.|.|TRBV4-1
CASSQEVLGRFNEKLFF
TGCGCCAGCAGCCAAGAAGTACTGGGTAGATTTAATGAAAAACTGTTTTTT
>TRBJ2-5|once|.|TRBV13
CASSTKGLDNIQHF
TGTGCCAGCAGCACCAAGGGACTCGATAACATTCAGCACTTC
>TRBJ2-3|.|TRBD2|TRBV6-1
CASRRDYSTDTQYF
TGTGCCAGCAGGAGGGACTACTCCACAGATACGCAGTATTTT
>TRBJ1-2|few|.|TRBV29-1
CSARTDNTLPLNYGYTF
TGCAGCGCCCGGACCGACAACACGCTCCCCCTTAACTATGGCTACACCTTC
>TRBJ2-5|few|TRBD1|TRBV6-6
CASSYFPRGETQYF
TGTGCCAGCAGTTACTTCCCCAGGGGGGAGACCCAGTACTTC
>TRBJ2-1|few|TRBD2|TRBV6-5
CASSYGTSGVREQFF
TGTGCCAGCAGTTACGGGACTAGCGGGGTCCGTGAGCAGTTCTTC
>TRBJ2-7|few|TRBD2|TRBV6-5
CASRASGGASYEQYF
TGTGCCAGCAGAGCCTCGGGGGGGGCATCCTACGAGCAGTACTTC
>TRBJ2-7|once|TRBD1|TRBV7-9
CASSSKVGTGSYEQYF
TGTGCCAGCAGCTCCAAAGTCGGGACAGGGTCCTACGAGCAGTACTTC
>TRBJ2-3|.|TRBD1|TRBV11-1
CASSLPRGPLYF
TGTGCCAGCAGCTTACCGAGGGGGCCCTTGTATTTT